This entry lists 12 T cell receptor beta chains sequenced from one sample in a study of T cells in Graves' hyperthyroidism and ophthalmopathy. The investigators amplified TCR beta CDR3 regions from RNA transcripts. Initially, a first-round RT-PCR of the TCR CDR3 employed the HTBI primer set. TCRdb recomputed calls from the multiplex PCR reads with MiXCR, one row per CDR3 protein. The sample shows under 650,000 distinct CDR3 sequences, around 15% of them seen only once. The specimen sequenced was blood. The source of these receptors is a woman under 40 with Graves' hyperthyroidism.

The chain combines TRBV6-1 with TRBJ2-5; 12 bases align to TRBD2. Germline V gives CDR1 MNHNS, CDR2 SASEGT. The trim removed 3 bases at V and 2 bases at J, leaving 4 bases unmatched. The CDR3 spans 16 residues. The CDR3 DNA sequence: TGTGCCAGCAGTGATCGCCTAGCGGGAGGGCAAGAGACCCAGTACTTC. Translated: CASSDRLAGGQETQYF.

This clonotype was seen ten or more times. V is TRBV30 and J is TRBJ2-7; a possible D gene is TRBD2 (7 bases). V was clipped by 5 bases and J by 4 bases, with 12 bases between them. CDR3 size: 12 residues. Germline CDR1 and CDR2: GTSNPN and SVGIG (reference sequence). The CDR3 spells CAWGEGGYEQYF. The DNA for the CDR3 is TGTGCCTGGGGGGAGGGGGGTTACGAGCAGTACTTC.

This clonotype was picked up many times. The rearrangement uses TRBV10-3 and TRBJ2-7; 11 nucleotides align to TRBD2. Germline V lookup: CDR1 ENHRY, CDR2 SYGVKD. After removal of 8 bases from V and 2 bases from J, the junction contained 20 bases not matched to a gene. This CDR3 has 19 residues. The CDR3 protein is CAIARWTPAASGRPYEQYF. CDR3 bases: TGTGCCATCGCCCGTTGGACACCTGCAGCTAGCGGGAGGCCCTACGAGCAGTACTTC.

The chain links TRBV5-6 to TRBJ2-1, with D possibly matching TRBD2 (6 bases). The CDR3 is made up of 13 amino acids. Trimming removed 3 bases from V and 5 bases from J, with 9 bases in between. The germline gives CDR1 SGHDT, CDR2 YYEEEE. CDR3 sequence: CASSWDSNNEQFF. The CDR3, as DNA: TGTGCCAGCAGCTGGGACTCGAACAATGAGCAGTTCTTC.

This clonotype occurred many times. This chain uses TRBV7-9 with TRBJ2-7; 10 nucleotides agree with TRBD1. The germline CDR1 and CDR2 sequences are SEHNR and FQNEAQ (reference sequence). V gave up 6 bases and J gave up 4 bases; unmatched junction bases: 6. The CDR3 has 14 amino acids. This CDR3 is CASRDGTGVYEQYF. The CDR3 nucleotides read TGTGCCAGCAGGGATGGGACAGGGGTGTACGAGCAGTACTTC. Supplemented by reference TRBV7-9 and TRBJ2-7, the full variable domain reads DTGVSQNPRHKITKRGQNVTFRCDPISEHNRLYWYRQTLGQGPEFLTYFQNEAQLEKSRLLSDRFSAERPKGSFSTLEIQRTEQGDSAMYLCASRDGTGVYEQYFGPGTRLTVT.

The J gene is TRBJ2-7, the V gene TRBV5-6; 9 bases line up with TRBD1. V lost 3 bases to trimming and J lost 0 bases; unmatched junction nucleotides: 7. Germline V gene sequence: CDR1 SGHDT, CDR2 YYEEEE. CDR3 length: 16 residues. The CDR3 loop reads CASSSYGTGISYEQYF. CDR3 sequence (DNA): TGTGCCAGCAGCTCATATGGGACAGGGATCTCCTACGAGCAGTACTTC.

In DNA, the CDR3 is TGTGCCAGCAACTCAGCGGGAAGGTTGGATACGCAGCATTTT. It translates to CASNSAGRLDTQHF. This chain connects TRBV12-3 or TRBV12-4 to TRBJ2-3; D gene unclear. The end of the DNA is better explained by TRBJ1-5, so the J call may be wrong. This CDR3 region has 14 residues.

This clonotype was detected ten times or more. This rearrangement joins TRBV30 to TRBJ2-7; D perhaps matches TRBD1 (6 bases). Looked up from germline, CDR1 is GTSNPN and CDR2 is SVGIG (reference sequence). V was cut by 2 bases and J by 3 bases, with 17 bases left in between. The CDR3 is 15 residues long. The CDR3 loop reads CAWSPQPGQYYEQYF. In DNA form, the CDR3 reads TGTGCCTGGAGTCCACAACCGGGACAATACTACGAGCAGTACTTC. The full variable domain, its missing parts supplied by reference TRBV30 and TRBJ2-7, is SQTIHQWPATLVQPVGSPLSLECTVEGTSNPNLYWYRQAAGRGLQLLFYSVGIGQISSEVPQNLSASRPQDRQFILSSKKLLLSDSGFYLCAWSPQPGQYYEQYFGPGTRLTVT.

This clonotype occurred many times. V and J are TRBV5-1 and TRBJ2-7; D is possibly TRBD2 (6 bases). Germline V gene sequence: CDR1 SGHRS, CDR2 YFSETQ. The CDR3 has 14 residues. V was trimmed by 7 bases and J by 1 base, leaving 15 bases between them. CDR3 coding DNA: TGCGCCAGCTCGCGGGACGGTGGTTCCTACGAGCAGTACTTC. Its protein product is CASSRDGGSYEQYF.

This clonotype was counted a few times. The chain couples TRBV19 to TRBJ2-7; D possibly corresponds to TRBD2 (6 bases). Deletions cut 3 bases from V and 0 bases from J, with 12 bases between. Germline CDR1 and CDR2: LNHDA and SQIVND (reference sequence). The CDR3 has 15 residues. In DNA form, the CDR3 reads TGTGCCAGTAGTATTACGGGCGGGACCTCCTACGAGCAGTACTTC. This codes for CASSITGGTSYEQYF.

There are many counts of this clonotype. Written as DNA, the CDR3 is TGTGCCAGCAGCGCACCCCCCGGGACAGGGGGGATGAACACTGAAGCTTTCTTT. Protein: CASSAPPGTGGMNTEAFF. The chain carries TRBV7-9 and TRBJ1-1; 11 bases line up with TRBD1. The CDR3 is 18 amino acids. Germline loops: CDR1 SEHNR, CDR2 FQNEAQ (reference sequence). V lost 5 bases to trimming and J lost 0 bases; unmatched junction nucleotides: 11. Full variable domain (missing parts from reference TRBV7-9 and TRBJ1-1): DTGVSQNPRHKITKRGQNVTFRCDPISEHNRLYWYRQTLGQGPEFLTYFQNEAQLEKSRLLSDRFSAERPKGSFSTLEIQRTEQGDSAMYLCASSAPPGTGGMNTEAFFGQGTRLTVV.

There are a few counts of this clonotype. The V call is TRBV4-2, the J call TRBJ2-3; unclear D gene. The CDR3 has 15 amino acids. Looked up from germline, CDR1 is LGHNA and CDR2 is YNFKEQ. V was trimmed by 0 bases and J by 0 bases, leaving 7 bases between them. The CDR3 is CASSQEIGSTDTQYF. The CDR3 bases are TGTGCCAGCAGCCAAGAAATAGGGAGCACAGATACGCAGTATTTT.